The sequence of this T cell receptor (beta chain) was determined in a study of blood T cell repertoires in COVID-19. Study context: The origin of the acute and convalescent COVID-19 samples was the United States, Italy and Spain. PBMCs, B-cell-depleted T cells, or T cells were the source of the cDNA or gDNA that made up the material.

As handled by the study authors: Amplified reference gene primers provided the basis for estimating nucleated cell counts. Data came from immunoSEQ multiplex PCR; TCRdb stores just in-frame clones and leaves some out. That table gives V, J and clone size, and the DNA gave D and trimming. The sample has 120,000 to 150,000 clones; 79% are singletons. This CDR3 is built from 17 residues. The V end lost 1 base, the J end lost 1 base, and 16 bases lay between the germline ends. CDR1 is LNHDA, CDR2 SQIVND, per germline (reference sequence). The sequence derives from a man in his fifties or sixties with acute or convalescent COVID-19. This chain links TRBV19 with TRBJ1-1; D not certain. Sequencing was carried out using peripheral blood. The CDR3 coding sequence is TGTGCCAGTAGTATAGGGGTCGATTGGGCCCCGAACACTGAAGCTTTCTTT. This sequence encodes CASSIGVDWAPNTEAFF.